Sequencing of this T cell receptor beta chain was carried out in a study of blood T cell repertoires in COVID-19. Study-level information: Material from acute and convalescent COVID-19 was sourced from the United States, Italy and Spain. Nucleic acid was either cDNA or gDNA, and it came from T cells, B-cell-depleted T cells, or PBMCs.

In the original processing: Researchers report that nucleated cell counts were estimated from reference gene primer amplification. Libraries were prepared by immunoSEQ multiplex PCR; TCRdb keeps only in-frame clonotypes and omits some of them. V, J and clone size are taken as reported in that table, and D and trimming were inferred from the DNA itself. Of around 100,000 clones in the sample, approximately 86% were seen once. Patients at the Seattle site were enrolled during active infection and followed longitudinally. The CDR3 is made up of 16 amino acids. Looked up from germline, CDR1 is SGDLS and CDR2 is YYNGEE. Unmatched junction bases numbered 8, after V lost 3 bases and J lost 2 bases.

The sample consisted of peripheral blood. This TCR was sampled from a woman aged 50 to 60 with COVID-19, enrolled during active disease. The chain uses TRBV9 and TRBJ2-1; 7 nucleotides line up with TRBD2. The CDR3, as DNA: TGTGCCAGCAGCGCCGGACTAGGGGCTACCTACAATGAGCAGTTCTTC. Translated, it gives CASSAGLGATYNEQFF.